Detailed here is one T cell receptor beta chain. Reverse transcription of roughly 0.5 to 1 ug RNA used random hexamers. Amplification of TCR beta CDR3 used immunoSEQ multiplex PCR across 54 Vbeta and 13 Jbeta. TCRdb ran MiXCR on the immunoSEQ multiplex PCR reads and lists one entry per CDR3 protein. The sample contains approximately 100,000 distinct CDR3 sequences, 96% of which appear only once. Germline CDR1 is SGDLS and CDR2 is YYNGEE. The CDR3 is 13 amino acids. V was cut by 3 bases and J by 7 bases, with 11 bases left in between. The source of the sample is a study of CD8 T cells in Susac syndrome. CD8+ and CD4+ T cells from blood underwent TCR beta sequencing. TEMRA cells underwent FACS enrichment and CD8+ and CD4+ T cells underwent negative isolation.

Input material: CD4+ T cells from PBMCs. The chain has TRBV9 and TRBJ2-1, with D maybe TRBD2 (5 bases). The TCR originated in a human donor in good health. CDR3 residues: CASSDRLANEQFF. DNA for the CDR3: TGTGCCAGCAGCGATCGGCTAGCAAATGAGCAGTTCTTC. Full variable domain (remainder filled in from reference TRBV9 and TRBJ2-1): DSGVTQTPKHLITATGQRVTLRCSPRSGDLSVYWYQQSLDQGLQFLIQYYNGEERAKGNILERFSAQQFPDLHSELNLSSLELGDSALYFCASSDRLANEQFFGPGTRLTVL.